This record looks at one T cell receptor (beta chain) sequence and its context. Researchers ran the PCR with 60 Vbeta and 13 Jbeta primers. Only in-frame clones appear in the TCRdb table, and some are missing; sequencing was by immunoSEQ multiplex PCR. The sample has 180,000 or so clones; around three quarters are singletons. These data come from a study of cytomegalovirus exposure and HLA in healthy donors. Input material: PBMCs. This clonotype was obtained from a woman in her 30s in good health and CMV-seropositive.

CDR3 sequence reads: CASSVQDRGYGYTF. As DNA, the CDR3 is TGTGCCAGCAGTGTTCAGGATAGGGGCTATGGCTACACCTTC. The chain recombines TRBV6-1 with TRBJ1-2; tentatively, D is TRBD1 (5 bases). The CDR3 has 14 amino acids. CDR1 is MNHNS, CDR2 SASEGT, per germline. Trimming took off 4 bases at V and 4 bases at J, with 13 bases between the two ends.